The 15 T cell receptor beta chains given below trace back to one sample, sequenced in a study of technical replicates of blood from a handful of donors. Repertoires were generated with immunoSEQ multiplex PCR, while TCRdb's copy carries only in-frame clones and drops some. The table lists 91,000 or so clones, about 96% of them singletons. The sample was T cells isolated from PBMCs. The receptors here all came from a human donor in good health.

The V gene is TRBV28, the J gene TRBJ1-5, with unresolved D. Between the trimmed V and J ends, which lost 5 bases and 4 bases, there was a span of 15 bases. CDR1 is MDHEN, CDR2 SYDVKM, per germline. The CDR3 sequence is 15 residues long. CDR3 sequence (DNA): TGTGCCAGCAGTCCAGCGGGAGCGGTAAATCAGCCCCAGCATTTT. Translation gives CASSPAGAVNQPQHF. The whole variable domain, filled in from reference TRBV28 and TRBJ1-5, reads DVKVTQSSRYLVKRTGEKVFLECVQDMDHENMFWYRQDPGLGLRLIYFSYDVKMKEKGDIPEGYSVSREKKERFSLILESASTNQTSMYLCASSPAGAVNQPQHFGDGTRLSIL.

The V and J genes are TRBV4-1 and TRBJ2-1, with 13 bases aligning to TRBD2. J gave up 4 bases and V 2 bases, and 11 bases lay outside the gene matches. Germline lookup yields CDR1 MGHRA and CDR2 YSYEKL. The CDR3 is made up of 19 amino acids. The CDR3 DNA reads TGCGCCAGCAGCCAAAGACTAGCGGGAGGAGAACTAGCATACAATGAGCAGTTCTTC. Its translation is CASSQRLAGGELAYNEQFF.

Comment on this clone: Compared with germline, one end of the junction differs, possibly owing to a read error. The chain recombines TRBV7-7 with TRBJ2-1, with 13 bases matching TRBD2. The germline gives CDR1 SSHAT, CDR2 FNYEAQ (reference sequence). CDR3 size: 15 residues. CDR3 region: CASSITSGGAHEQFF. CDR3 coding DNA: TGTGCTAGCAGCATAACTAGCGGGGGGGCTCATGAGCAGTTCTTC.

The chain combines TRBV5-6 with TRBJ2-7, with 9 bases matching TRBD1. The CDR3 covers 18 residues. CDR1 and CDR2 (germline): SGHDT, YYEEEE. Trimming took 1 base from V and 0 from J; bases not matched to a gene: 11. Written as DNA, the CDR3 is TGTGCCAGCAGCTTGCGGACAGGGGACTGGGTGAGCTCCTACGAGCAGTACTTC. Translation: CASSLRTGDWVSSYEQYF.

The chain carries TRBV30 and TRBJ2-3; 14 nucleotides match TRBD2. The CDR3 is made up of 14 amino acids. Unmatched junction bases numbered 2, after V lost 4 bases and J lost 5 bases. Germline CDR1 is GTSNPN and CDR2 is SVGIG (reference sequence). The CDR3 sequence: CAWKGLAGVDTQYF. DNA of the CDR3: TGTGCCTGGAAGGGACTAGCGGGGGTAGATACGCAGTATTTT.

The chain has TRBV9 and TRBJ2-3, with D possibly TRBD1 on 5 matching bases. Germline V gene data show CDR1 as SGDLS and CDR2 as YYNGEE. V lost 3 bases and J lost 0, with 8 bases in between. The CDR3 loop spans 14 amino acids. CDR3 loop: CASSGGPSTDTQYF. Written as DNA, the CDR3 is TGTGCCAGCAGCGGGGGCCCTAGCACAGATACGCAGTATTTT.

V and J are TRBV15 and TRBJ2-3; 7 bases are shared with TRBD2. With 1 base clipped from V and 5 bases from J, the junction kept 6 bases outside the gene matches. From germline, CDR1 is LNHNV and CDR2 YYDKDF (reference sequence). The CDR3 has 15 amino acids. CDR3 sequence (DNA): TGTGCCACCAGCAGAGGTAGCGGGCTCGGAGATACGCAGTATTTT. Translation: CATSRGSGLGDTQYF.

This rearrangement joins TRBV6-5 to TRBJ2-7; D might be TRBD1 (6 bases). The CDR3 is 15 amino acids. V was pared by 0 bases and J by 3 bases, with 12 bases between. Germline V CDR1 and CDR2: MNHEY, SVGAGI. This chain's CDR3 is CASSYSIAGDYEQYF. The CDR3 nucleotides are TGTGCCAGCAGTTACTCGATTGCAGGGGACTACGAGCAGTACTTC.

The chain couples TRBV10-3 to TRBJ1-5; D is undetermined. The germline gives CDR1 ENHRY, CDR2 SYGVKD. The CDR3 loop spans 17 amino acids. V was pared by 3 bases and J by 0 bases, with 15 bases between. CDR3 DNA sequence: TGTGCCATCAGTGAACGATGGAGGACCCGTAGCAATCAGCCCCAGCATTTT. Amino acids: CAISERWRTRSNQPQHF.

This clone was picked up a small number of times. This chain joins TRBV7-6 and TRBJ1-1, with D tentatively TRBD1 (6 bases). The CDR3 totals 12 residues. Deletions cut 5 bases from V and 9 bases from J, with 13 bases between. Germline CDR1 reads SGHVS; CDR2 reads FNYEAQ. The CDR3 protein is CASSPTTGKAFF. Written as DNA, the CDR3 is TGTGCCAGCAGCCCAACGACAGGTAAAGCTTTCTTT.

The CDR3 is CASSSQGPYEQYF. The CDR3 DNA sequence: TGTGCCAGCAGCTCACAGGGGCCCTACGAGCAGTACTTC. J is TRBJ2-7 and V is TRBV5-4, with TRBD1 identical over 7 bases. The CDR3 runs to 13 residues. V dropped 3 bases and J dropped 2; count of bases not matched to a gene: 2. CDR1 is SGHNT and CDR2 is YYREEE in the germline V gene (reference sequence).

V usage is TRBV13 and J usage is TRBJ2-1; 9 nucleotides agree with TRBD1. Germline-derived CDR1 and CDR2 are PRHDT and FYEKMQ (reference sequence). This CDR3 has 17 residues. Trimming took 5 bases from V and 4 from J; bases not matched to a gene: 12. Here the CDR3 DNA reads TGTGCCAGCAGCCCCCGGACAGGGGAAGAGTTTTACAATGAGCAGTTCTTC. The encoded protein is CASSPRTGEEFYNEQFF.

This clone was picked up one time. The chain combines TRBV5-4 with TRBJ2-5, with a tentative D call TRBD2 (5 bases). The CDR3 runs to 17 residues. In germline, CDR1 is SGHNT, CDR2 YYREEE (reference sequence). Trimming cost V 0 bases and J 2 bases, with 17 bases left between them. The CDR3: CASSLGGVVAPQETQYF. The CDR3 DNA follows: TGTGCCAGCAGCTTGGGGGGTGTGGTAGCGCCACAAGAGACCCAGTACTTC.

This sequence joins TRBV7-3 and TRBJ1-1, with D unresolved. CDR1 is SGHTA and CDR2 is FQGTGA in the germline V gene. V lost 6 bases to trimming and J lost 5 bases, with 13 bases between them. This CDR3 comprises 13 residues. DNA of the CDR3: TGTGCCAGCAGTTCCGGGGAGGGAACTGAAGCTTTCTTT. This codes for CASSSGEGTEAFF.

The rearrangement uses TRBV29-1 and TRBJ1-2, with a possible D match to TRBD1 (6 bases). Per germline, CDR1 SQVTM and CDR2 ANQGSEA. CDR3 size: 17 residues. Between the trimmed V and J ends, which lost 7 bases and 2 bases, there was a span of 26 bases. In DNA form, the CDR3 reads TGCAGCGCTACAGGCACGGGGGGCGAACTACGGAACTATGGCTACACCTTC. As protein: CSATGTGGELRNYGYTF.